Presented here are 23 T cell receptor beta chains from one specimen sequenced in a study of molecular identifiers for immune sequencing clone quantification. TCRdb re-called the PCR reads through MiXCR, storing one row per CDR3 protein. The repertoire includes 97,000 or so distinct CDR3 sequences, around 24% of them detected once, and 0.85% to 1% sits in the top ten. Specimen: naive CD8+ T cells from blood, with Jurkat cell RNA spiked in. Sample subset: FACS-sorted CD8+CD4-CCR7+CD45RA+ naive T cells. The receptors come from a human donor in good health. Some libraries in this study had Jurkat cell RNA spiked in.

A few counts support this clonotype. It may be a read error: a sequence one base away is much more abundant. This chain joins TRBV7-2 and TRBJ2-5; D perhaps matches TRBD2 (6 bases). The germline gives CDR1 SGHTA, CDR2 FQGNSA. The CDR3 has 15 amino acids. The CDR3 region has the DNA TGTGCCAGCAGCTTAGCCGGGAGCCGCCAAGAGCCCCAGTACTTC. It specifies CASSLAGSRQEPQYF.

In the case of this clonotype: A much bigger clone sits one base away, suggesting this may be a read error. The CDR3 coding sequence is TGTGCCAGCAGCCCAATGGGGGTTGTGTCAGACTATGGCTACACCTTC. Translating gives CASSPMGVVSDYGYTF. The chain has TRBV5-3 and TRBJ1-2; maybe TRBD1 (5 bases). TRBV5-3 is an open reading frame, and its role is uncertain. The CDR3 runs to 16 residues. The germline V and J ends were trimmed by 8 bases and 3 bases, with 23 bases remaining between them.

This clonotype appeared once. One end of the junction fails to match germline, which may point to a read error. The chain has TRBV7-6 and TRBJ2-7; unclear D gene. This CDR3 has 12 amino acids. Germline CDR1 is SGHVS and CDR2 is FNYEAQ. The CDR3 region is CASSLGGYEQHF. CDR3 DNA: TGTGCCAGCAGCTTAGGCGGCTACGAGCAGCACTTC.

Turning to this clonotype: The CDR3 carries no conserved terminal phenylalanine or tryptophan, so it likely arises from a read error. CDR3 sequence reads: CASSPEGREETQYL. The CDR3 DNA sequence: TGTGCCAGCAGCCCAGAAGGCAGGGAAGAGACCCAGTACCTC. The chain has TRBV9 and TRBJ2-5; perhaps TRBD1 as D (5 bases). The V gene lost 4 bases and the J gene lost 3 bases, with 13 bases spanning the gap. This CDR3 contains 14 residues. Per germline, CDR1 SGDLS and CDR2 YYNGEE.

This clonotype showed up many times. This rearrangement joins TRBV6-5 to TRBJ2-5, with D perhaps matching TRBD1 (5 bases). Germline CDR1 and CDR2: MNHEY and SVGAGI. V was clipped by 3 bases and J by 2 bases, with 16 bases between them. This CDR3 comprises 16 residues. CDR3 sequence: CASSYVWGDPQETQYF. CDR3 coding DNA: TGTGCCAGCAGTTATGTTTGGGGCGACCCTCAAGAGACCCAGTACTTC.

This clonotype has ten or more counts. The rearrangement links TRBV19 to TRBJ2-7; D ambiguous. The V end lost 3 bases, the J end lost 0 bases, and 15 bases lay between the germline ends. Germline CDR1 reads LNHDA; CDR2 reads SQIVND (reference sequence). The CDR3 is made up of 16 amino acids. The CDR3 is CASSIAMGIFSYEQYF. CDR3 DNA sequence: TGTGCCAGTAGTATCGCCATGGGGATATTCTCCTACGAGCAGTACTTC.

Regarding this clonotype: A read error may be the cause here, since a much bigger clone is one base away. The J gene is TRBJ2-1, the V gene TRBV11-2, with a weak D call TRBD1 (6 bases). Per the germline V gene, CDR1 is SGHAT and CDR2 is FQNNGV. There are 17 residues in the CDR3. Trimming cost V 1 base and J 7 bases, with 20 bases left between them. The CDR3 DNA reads TGTGCCAGCAGCTTAGGGCCAGGGGACCCCCGAGGGAATGAGCAGTTCTTC. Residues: CASSLGPGDPRGNEQFF. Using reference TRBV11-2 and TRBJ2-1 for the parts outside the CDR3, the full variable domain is EAGVAQSPRYKIIEKRQSVAFWCNPISGHATLYWYQQILGQGPKLLIQFQNNGVVDDSQLPKDRFSAERLKGVDSTLKIQPAKLEDSAVYLCASSLGPGDPRGNEQFFGPGTRLTVL.

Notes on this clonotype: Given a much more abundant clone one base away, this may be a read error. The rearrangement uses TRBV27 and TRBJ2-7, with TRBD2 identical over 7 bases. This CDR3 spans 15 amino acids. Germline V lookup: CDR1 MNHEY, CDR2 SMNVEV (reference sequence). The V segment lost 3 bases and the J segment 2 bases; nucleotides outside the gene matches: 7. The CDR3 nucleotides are TGTGCCAGCAGTTTCGCGTCTAGCGGAGCCTACGAGCAGTACTTC. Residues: CASSFASSGAYEQYF.

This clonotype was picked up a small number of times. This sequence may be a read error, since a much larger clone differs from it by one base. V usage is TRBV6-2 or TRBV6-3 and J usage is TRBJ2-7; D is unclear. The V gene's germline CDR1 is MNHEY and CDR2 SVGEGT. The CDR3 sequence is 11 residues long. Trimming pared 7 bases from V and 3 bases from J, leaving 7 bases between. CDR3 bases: TGTGCCAGCACCTTGGGCTACGAGCAGTACTTC. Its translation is CASTLGYEQYF.

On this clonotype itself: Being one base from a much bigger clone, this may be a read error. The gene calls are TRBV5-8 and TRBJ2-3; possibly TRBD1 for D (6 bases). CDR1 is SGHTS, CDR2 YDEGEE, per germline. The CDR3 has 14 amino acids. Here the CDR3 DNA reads TGTGCAAGCAAGGGGCAGGTTACGACAGGTACGCAGTATTTT. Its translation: CASKGQVTTGTQYF.

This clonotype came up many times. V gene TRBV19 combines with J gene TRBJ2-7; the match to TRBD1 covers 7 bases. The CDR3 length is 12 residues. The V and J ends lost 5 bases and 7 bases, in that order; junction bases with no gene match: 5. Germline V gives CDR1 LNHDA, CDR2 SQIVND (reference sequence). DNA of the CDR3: TGTGCCAGTAGTTGGACAGGTGAAGAGCAGTACTTC. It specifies CASSWTGEEQYF. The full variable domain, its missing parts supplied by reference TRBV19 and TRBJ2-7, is DGGITQSPKYLFRKEGQNVTLSCEQNLNHDAMYWYRQDPGQGLRLIYYSQIVNDFQKGDIAEGYSVSREKKESFPLTVTSAQKNPTAFYLCASSWTGEEQYFGPGTRLTVT.

CDR3 sequence (DNA): TGTGCCAGCAGTTTATCGCCCCACGACAGGGGCGGCCGATCCTACGAGCAGTACTTC. It yields the protein CASSLSPHDRGGRSYEQYF. The V gene is TRBV27, the J gene TRBJ2-7; the match to TRBD1 covers 8 bases. Germline CDR1 reads MNHEY; CDR2 reads SMNVEV (reference sequence). The CDR3 consists of 19 residues. The junction had 14 bases not matched to a gene; V was cut back by 0 bases and J by 1 base.

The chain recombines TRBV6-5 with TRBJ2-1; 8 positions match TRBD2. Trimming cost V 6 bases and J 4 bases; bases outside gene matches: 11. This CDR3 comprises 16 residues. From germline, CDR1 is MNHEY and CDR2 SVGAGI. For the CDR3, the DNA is TGTGCCAGCAGAATAAATAGCGGGGCCGATTACAATGAGCAGTTCTTC. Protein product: CASRINSGADYNEQFF.

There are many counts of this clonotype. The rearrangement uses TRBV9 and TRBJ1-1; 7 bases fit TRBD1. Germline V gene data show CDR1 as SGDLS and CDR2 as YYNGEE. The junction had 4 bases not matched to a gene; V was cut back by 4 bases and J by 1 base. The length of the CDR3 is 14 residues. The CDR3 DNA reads TGTGCCAGCAGCCGACAGGGAACGAACACTGAAGCTTTCTTT. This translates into CASSRQGTNTEAFF. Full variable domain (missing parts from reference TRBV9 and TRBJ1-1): DSGVTQTPKHLITATGQRVTLRCSPRSGDLSVYWYQQSLDQGLQFLIQYYNGEERAKGNILERFSAQQFPDLHSELNLSSLELGDSALYFCASSRQGTNTEAFFGQGTRLTVV.

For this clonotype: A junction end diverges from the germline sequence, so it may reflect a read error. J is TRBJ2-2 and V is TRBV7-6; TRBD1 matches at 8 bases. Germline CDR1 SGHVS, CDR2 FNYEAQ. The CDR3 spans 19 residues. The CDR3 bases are TGTGCCAGCAGCTTAGCGTTGGGGACCGGGACAGGAAACATCGGGGAGCTGTTTTTT. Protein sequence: CASSLALGTGTGNIGELFF.

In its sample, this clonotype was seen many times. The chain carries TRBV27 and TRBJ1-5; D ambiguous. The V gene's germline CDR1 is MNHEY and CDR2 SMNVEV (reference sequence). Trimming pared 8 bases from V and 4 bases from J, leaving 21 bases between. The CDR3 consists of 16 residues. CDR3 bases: TGTGCCAGCCAAGACCTGGACGGTCCAACTAATCAGCCCCAGCATTTT. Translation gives CASQDLDGPTNQPQHF.

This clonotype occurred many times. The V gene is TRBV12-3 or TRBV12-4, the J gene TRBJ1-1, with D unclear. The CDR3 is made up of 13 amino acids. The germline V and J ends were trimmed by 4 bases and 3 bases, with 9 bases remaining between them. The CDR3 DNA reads TGTGCCAGCAGTTCCTCGGGTTACACTGAAGCTTTCTTT. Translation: CASSSSGYTEAFF.

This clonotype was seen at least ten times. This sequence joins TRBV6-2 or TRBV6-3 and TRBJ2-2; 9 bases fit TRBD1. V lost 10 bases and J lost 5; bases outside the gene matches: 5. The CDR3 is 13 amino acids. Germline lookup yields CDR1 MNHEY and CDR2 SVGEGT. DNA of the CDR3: TGTGCCATAGGACAGGGGTTTACCGGGGAGCTGTTTTTT. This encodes CAIGQGFTGELFF.

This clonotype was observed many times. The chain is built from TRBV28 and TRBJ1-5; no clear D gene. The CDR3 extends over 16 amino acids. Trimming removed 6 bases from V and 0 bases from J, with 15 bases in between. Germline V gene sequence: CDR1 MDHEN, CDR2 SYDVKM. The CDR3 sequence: CASSPWVAYSNQPQHF. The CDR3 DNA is TGTGCCAGCAGCCCCTGGGTGGCTTATAGCAATCAGCCCCAGCATTTT.

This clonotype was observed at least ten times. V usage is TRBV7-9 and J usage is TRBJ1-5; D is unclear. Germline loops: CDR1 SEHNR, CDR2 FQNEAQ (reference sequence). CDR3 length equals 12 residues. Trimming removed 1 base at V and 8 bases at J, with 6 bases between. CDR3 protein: CASSLGGEPQHF. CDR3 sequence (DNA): TGTGCCAGCAGCTTAGGTGGGGAGCCCCAGCATTTT.

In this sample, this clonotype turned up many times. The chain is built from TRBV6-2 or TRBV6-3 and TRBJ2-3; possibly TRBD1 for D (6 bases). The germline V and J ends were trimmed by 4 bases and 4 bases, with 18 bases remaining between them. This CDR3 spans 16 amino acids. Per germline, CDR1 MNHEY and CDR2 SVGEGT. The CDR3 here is CASSSIRDTEPDTQYF. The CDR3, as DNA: TGTGCCAGCAGTTCGATCCGGGACACAGAACCAGATACGCAGTATTTT.

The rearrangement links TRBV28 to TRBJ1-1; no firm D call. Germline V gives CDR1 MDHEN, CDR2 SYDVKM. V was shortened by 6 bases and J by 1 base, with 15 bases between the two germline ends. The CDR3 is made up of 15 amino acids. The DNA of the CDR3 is TGTGCCAGCAGACCTAGCCTGTCAGGGAACACTGAAGCTTTCTTT. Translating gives CASRPSLSGNTEAFF. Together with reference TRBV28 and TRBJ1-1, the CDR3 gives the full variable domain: DVKVTQSSRYLVKRTGEKVFLECVQDMDHENMFWYRQDPGLGLRLIYFSYDVKMKEKGDIPEGYSVSREKKERFSLILESASTNQTSMYLCASRPSLSGNTEAFFGQGTRLTVV.

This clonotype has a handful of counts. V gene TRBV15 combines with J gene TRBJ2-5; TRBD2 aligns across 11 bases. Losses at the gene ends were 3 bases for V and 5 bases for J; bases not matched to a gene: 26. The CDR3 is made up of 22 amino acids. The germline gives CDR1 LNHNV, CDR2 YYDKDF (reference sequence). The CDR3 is CATSRGGSFLPGLADTGETQYF. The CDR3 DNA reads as TGTGCCACCAGCAGGGGGGGAAGCTTTTTACCGGGACTAGCGGACACCGGGGAGACCCAGTACTTC.